Below, 19 T cell receptor beta chains from the same sample are listed, as sequenced in a study of T cells after yellow fever vaccination. MiXCR, run by TCRdb on the 5' RACE reads, gives a single entry per CDR3 protein. The data contain fewer than 450,000 distinct CDR3 sequences, around a tenth of them singletons. This sample comprised PBMCs, obtained on the day of the first yellow fever vaccination. The source of these receptors is a man younger than 35 who received the YFV17D yellow fever vaccine.

This clonotype was counted between two and nine times. V is TRBV6-2 or TRBV6-3 and J is TRBJ2-1; the match to TRBD1 covers 7 bases. This CDR3 region has 15 residues. The trim removed 6 bases at V and 5 bases at J, leaving 10 bases unmatched. Germline V gene sequence: CDR1 MNHEY, CDR2 SVGEGT. CDR3 protein: CASRPDRDANNEQFF. For the CDR3, the DNA is TGTGCCAGCAGACCCGACAGGGACGCCAACAATGAGCAGTTCTTC.

Only a few counts were recorded for this clonotype. The DNA of the CDR3 is TGTGCCAGCAGTTTCCGCGACATTTACGGGACAGGGGCGGGAAAGCCCCAGCATTTT. Protein: CASSFRDIYGTGAGKPQHF. The genes are TRBV6-2 or TRBV6-3 and TRBJ1-5; 10 bases align to TRBD1. CDR1 is MNHEY, CDR2 SVGEGT, per germline. J was trimmed by 8 bases and V by 4 bases; bases with no gene match: 20. The CDR3 contains 19 residues.

The genes are TRBV3-1 and TRBJ2-3; no reliable D call. CDR3 length: 11 residues. Trimming took 2 bases from V and 6 from J, leaving 3 bases between them. Germline assignment: CDR1 LGHDT and CDR2 YNNKEL (reference sequence). CDR3 bases: TGTGCCAGCAGCCAAATGGATACGCAGTATTTT. This encodes CASSQMDTQYF.

This chain uses TRBV12-3 or TRBV12-4 with TRBJ1-6; 8 bases fit TRBD1. The CDR3 is 15 amino acids. The J segment lost 6 bases and the V segment lost 5 bases, leaving 6 bases of the junction unmatched. The CDR3 here is CASSQTGARNSPLHF. CDR3 in DNA: TGTGCCAGCAGTCAGACAGGGGCCCGTAATTCACCCCTCCACTTT.

The sample holds many counts of this clonotype. The rearrangement uses TRBV4-3 and TRBJ1-2; D possibly corresponds to TRBD1 (5 bases). Germline loops: CDR1 LGHNA, CDR2 YSLEER. V shed 4 bases and J shed 6 bases, with 9 bases lying between them. This CDR3 spans 12 amino acids. The CDR3 bases are TGCGCCAGCAGCCTTTCAGGGAATGGCTACACCTTC. This encodes CASSLSGNGYTF.

CDR3 sequence: CASSETGFNTEAFF. The CDR3 region has the DNA TGTGCCAGCAGCGAGACAGGGTTCAACACTGAAGCTTTCTTT. This chain uses TRBV7-2 with TRBJ1-1; 7 bases agree with TRBD1. There are 14 residues in the CDR3. CDR1 and CDR2 from the germline V gene are SGHTA and FQGNSA. V lost 5 bases to trimming and J lost 2 bases; unmatched junction nucleotides: 5.

The rearrangement links TRBV21-1 to TRBJ1-1; no check of the table's D call, TRBD1, against the DNA was made. TRBV21-1 is reported as a pseudogene. The CDR3 sequence is 15 residues long. CDR3: CASSQDPATNTEAFF. The CDR3 region has the DNA TGTGCCAGCAGCCAAGACCCGGCGACGAACACTGAAGCTTTCTTT.

The genes are TRBV5-1 and TRBJ2-4; 9 nucleotides line up with TRBD1. Germline V CDR1 and CDR2: SGHRS, YFSETQ. The CDR3 length is 15 residues. V was clipped by 1 base and J by 6 bases; unmatched bases: 5. This chain's CDR3 is CASSLLLGQGNIQYF. For the CDR3, the DNA is TGCGCCAGCAGCTTGCTTTTGGGACAGGGAAACATTCAGTACTTC.

This rearrangement joins TRBV19 to TRBJ1-1; D not certain. The V and J ends lost 3 bases and 0 bases respectively, with 14 bases between them. Per germline, CDR1 LNHDA and CDR2 SQIVND (reference sequence). The CDR3 runs to 16 residues. Here the CDR3 reads CASSIGHGRVNTEAFF. CDR3 DNA: TGTGCCAGTAGTATTGGTCATGGACGGGTGAACACTGAAGCTTTCTTT.

V and J are TRBV4-1 and TRBJ2-1; a weak D match, TRBD2 (6 bases). V lost 3 bases and J 6 bases, leaving 12 bases between the germline ends. The CDR3 extends over 14 amino acids. Germline CDR1 MGHRA, CDR2 YSYEKL. The CDR3 here is CASSHPGLFNEQFF. As DNA, the CDR3 is TGCGCCAGCAGCCACCCAGGACTATTCAATGAGCAGTTCTTC.

This clonotype was counted at least ten times. The chain links TRBV5-1 to TRBJ2-3; a possible D gene is TRBD2 (5 bases). The germline V gene has CDR1 SGHRS and CDR2 YFSETQ. The CDR3 loop spans 15 amino acids. Deletions cut 0 bases from V and 5 bases from J, with 13 bases between. Written as DNA, the CDR3 is TGCGCCAGCAGCTTGGACCTTTCCGAGGGAGATACGCAGTATTTT. Amino acids: CASSLDLSEGDTQYF.

This rearrangement joins TRBV7-9 to TRBJ2-5; TRBD2 aligns across 8 bases. Trimming at V came to 2 bases and at J to 1 base, leaving 3 bases not matched to a gene. Germline-derived CDR1 and CDR2 are SEHNR and FQNEAQ (reference sequence). This CDR3 contains 15 residues. The CDR3 reads CASSLFGTSQETQYF. The CDR3 coding sequence is TGTGCCAGCAGCTTATTCGGGACTAGCCAAGAGACCCAGTACTTC.

In its sample, this clonotype was seen a few times. This chain connects TRBV5-1 to TRBJ2-7; the D gene is possibly TRBD2 (6 bases). This CDR3 region has 14 residues. Germline V gene data show CDR1 as SGHRS and CDR2 as YFSETQ. The V end lost 0 bases, the J end lost 0 bases, and 7 bases lay between the germline ends. CDR3 sequence reads: CASSLGGVSYEQYF. The DNA of the CDR3 is TGCGCCAGCAGCTTGGGGGGGGTCTCCTACGAGCAGTACTTC.

The V call is TRBV4-3, the J call TRBJ2-3; no reliable D call. Germline CDR1 reads LGHNA; CDR2 reads YSLEER. The CDR3 consists of 18 residues. Trimming left V 1 base short and J 0 bases short, with 17 bases between. CDR3 in amino acids: CASSQGVGRRRSTDTQYF. Written as DNA, the CDR3 is TGCGCCAGCAGCCAAGGGGTAGGGCGGCGGAGAAGCACAGATACGCAGTATTTT.

CDR3 DNA sequence: TGCGCCAGCAGCCCGGGCCAGGGGAGATCAGGGGCCAACGTCCTGACTTTC. It translates to CASSPGQGRSGANVLTF. The V call is TRBV4-1, the J call TRBJ2-6; D may be TRBD1 (6 bases). CDR1 MGHRA and CDR2 YSYEKL come from the germline V gene. The CDR3 runs to 17 residues. Trimming shortened V by 4 bases and J by 4 bases, and 17 bases separated the two germline ends.

This clonotype was detected a few times. This chain connects TRBV7-3 to TRBJ1-4, with TRBD1 as a possible D gene (6 bases). The CDR3 extends over 13 amino acids. V lost 3 bases and J 8 bases, leaving 10 bases between the germline ends. Germline CDR1 SGHTA, CDR2 FQGTGA. CDR3: CASSFLQGEKLFF. As DNA, the CDR3 is TGTGCCAGCAGCTTCCTTCAGGGGGAAAAACTGTTTTTT.

The chain recombines TRBV3-1 with TRBJ2-7; no reliable D call. Germline loops: CDR1 LGHDT, CDR2 YNNKEL (reference sequence). V lost 2 bases and J lost 4, with 6 bases in between. The CDR3 runs 12 residues. The CDR3 DNA reads TGTGCCAGCAGCCAATCCCTATACGAGCAGTACTTC. Translated, it gives CASSQSLYEQYF.

The chain has TRBV28 and TRBJ1-3, with D uncertain. This CDR3 comprises 13 residues. In germline, CDR1 is MDHEN, CDR2 SYDVKM. The ends were cut back, 6 bases at V and 5 bases at J, with 11 bases in the middle. The CDR3 DNA sequence: TGTGCCAGCAGCCCGCCGGAAAGAAACACCATATATTTT. Protein sequence: CASSPPERNTIYF.

In this sample, this clonotype turned up a few times. The chain employs TRBV20-1 and TRBJ2-5, with 8 bases lining up with TRBD2. The CDR3 extends over 13 amino acids. J gave up 2 bases and V 5 bases, and 4 bases lay outside the gene matches. Germline CDR1 reads DFQATT; CDR2 reads SNEGSKA (reference sequence). The chain's CDR3 is CSAPTSVQETQYF. Written as DNA, the CDR3 is TGCAGTGCTCCGACTAGCGTACAAGAGACCCAGTACTTC.